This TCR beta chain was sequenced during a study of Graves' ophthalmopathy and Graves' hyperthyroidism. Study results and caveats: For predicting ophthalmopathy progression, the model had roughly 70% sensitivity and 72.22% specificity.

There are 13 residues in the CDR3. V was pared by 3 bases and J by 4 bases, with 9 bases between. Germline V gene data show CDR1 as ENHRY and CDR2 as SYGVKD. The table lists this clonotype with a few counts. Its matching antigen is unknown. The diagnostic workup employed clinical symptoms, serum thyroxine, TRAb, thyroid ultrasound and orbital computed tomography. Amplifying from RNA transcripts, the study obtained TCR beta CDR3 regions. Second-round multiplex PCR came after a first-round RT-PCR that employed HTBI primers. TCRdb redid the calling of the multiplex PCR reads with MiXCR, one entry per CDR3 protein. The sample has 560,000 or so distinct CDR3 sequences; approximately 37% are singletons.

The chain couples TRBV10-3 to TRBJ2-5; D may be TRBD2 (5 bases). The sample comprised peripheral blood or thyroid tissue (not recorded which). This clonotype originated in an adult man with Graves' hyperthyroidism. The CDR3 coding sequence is TGTGCCATCAGTGATCGGGAAGGAGAGACCCAGTACTTC. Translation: CAISDREGETQYF.